A selection of T cell receptor beta chains follows, all from one sample in a study of blood T cell repertoires in COVID-19. Assay used: immunoSEQ multiplex PCR; TCRdb lists only in-frame clones, some missing. The sample gives 200,000 to 250,000 clones, approximately 79% of which show up once; 4% is in the top ten. Sequencing was performed on peripheral blood. These receptors were obtained from a woman between 35 and 50 years old with active or convalescent COVID-19. Both conserved end residues are part of each CDR3. The D gene is left open where the match is weak. A clone size is listed for some rows: how often the clone was seen (once, few, many), or a class if it is expanded.

J: TRBJ1-1
V: TRBV18
D: NA
size: few
CDR3: CASSMGLLGAEAFF
DNA: TGTGCCAGCTCCATGGGACTTCTCGGGGCTGAAGCTTTCTTT

J: TRBJ2-1
V: TRBV4-2
D: TRBD2
size: NA
CDR3: CASSQAERGLNYNEQFF
DNA: TGTGCCAGCAGCCAAGCCGAGCGGGGACTAAATTACAATGAGCAGTTCTTC

J: TRBJ2-5
V: TRBV24-1
D: TRBD2
size: NA
CDR3: CATSDLAGETQYF
DNA: TGTGCCACCAGTGATTTAGCGGGGGAGACCCAGTACTTC

J: TRBJ2-3
V: TRBV28
D: TRBD2
size: many
CDR3: CASSSWGGVADTQYF
DNA: TGTGCCAGCAGTTCCTGGGGGGGGGTTGCAGATACGCAGTATTTT

J: TRBJ2-5
V: TRBV10-3
D: TRBD1
size: NA
CDR3: CAISAGQGRGETQYF
DNA: TGTGCCATCAGTGCGGGACAGGGAAGAGGGGAGACCCAGTACTTC

J: TRBJ1-5
V: TRBV5-1
D: NA
size: NA
CDR3: CASSLARDQPQHF
DNA: TGCGCCAGCAGCTTGGCGAGGGATCAGCCCCAGCATTTT

J: TRBJ2-3
V: TRBV11-3
D: NA
size: NA
CDR3: CASSLGGVGRDTQYF
DNA: TGTGCCAGCAGCTTAGGGGGCGTGGGGCGGGATACGCAGTATTTT

J: TRBJ1-5
V: TRBV6-5
D: NA
size: NA
CDR3: CASGHGNQPQHF
DNA: TGTGCCAGCGGACACGGCAATCAGCCCCAGCATTTT

J: TRBJ1-3
V: TRBV2
D: TRBD1
size: NA
CDR3: CAGRWDSSGNTIYF
DNA: TGTGCCGGCAGGTGGGACAGCTCTGGAAACACCATATATTTT

J: TRBJ2-3
V: TRBV11-1
D: NA
size: NA
CDR3: CASSSRLVGSDTQYF
DNA: TGTGCCAGCAGCTCCCGACTAGTCGGGTCAGATACGCAGTATTTT

J: TRBJ2-1
V: TRBV9
D: TRBD1
size: NA
CDR3: CASSSRQGTYNEQFF
DNA: TGTGCCAGCAGCTCCCGACAGGGGACCTACAATGAGCAGTTCTTC

J: TRBJ1-1
V: TRBV29-1
D: NA
size: few
CDR3: CSDGGQKNTEAFF
DNA: TGCAGCGATGGAGGACAGAAGAACACTGAAGCTTTCTTT

J: TRBJ1-3
V: TRBV19
D: NA
size: NA
CDR3: CASSTLDSSGNTIYF
DNA: TGTGCCAGTAGCACCTTGGACAGCTCTGGAAACACCATATATTTT

J: TRBJ1-1
V: TRBV19
D: NA
size: NA
CDR3: CASSTQFNTEAFF
DNA: TGTGCCAGTAGTACCCAATTTAACACTGAAGCTTTCTTT

J: TRBJ2-1
V: TRBV6-2/TRBV6-3
D: NA
size: NA
CDR3: CASSLENEQFF
DNA: TGTGCCAGCAGTTTGGAGAATGAGCAGTTCTTC

J: TRBJ1-2
V: TRBV7-3
D: TRBD1
size: NA
CDR3: CASSLNRGNYGYTF
DNA: TGTGCCAGCAGCTTAAACAGGGGGAACTATGGCTACACCTTC

J: TRBJ2-1
V: TRBV5-4
D: TRBD2
size: NA
CDR3: CASSSNSGESYNEQFF
DNA: TGTGCCAGCAGCTCCAACAGCGGGGAGTCCTACAATGAGCAGTTCTTC

J: TRBJ1-3
V: TRBV30
D: NA
size: NA
CDR3: CAWSVGRGSLSGNTIYF
DNA: TGTGCCTGGAGTGTCGGAAGGGGCTCTCTGTCTGGAAACACCATATATTTT

J: TRBJ1-6
V: TRBV10-1
D: NA
size: NA
CDR3: CASSYSRGVSSPLHF
DNA: TGCGCCAGCAGCTACTCCCGGGGGGTAAGTTCACCCCTCCACTTT

J: TRBJ1-2
V: TRBV9
D: NA
size: NA
CDR3: CASRRIPYGYTF
DNA: TGTGCCAGCCGCAGGATTCCCTATGGCTACACCTTC

J: TRBJ2-6
V: TRBV19
D: NA
size: NA
CDR3: CASSIEGGSGANVLTF
DNA: TGTGCCAGTAGTATAGAGGGGGGCTCTGGGGCCAACGTCCTGACTTTC

J: TRBJ1-1
V: TRBV7-9
D: TRBD1
size: NA
CDR3: CASSLTDRVKSYNTEAFF
DNA: TGTGCCAGCAGCTTAACAGACAGGGTCAAGTCGTATAACACTGAAGCTTTCTTT

J: TRBJ1-5
V: TRBV15
D: NA
size: NA
CDR3: CATSREGTPNQPQHF
DNA: TGTGCCACCAGCAGAGAAGGGACACCTAATCAGCCCCAGCATTTT

J: TRBJ1-5
V: TRBV5-1
D: NA
size: NA
CDR3: CASSFGTSDSNQPQHF
DNA: TGCGCCAGCAGTTTTGGGACTTCGGATAGCAATCAGCCCCAGCATTTT

J: TRBJ1-3
V: TRBV19
D: NA
size: few
CDR3: CASSPSSGNTIYF
DNA: TGTGCCAGTAGTCCGTCCTCTGGAAACACCATATATTTT

J: TRBJ1-4
V: TRBV27
D: TRBD1
size: NA
CDR3: CASSLRTGDEKLFF
DNA: TGTGCCAGCAGTTTAAGGACAGGGGACGAAAAACTGTTTTTT

J: TRBJ1-1
V: TRBV5-1
D: TRBD1
size: NA
CDR3: CASSLGGTGGTEAFF
DNA: TGCGCCAGCAGCTTGGGAGGGACAGGGGGCACTGAAGCTTTCTTT

J: TRBJ2-7
V: TRBV25-1
D: NA
size: NA
CDR3: CASSALHDTYEQYF
DNA: TGTGCCAGCAGTGCCCTACATGACACCTACGAGCAGTACTTC

J: TRBJ2-3
V: TRBV7-6
D: TRBD1
size: NA
CDR3: CASSLAETGGSTDTQYF
DNA: TGTGCCAGCAGCTTAGCGGAAACAGGGGGTAGCACAGATACGCAGTATTTT

J: TRBJ2-2
V: TRBV6-5
D: NA
size: NA
CDR3: CASRQAMTGELFF
DNA: TGTGCCAGCAGACAGGCGATGACCGGGGAGCTGTTTTTT

J: TRBJ2-1
V: TRBV28
D: TRBD2
size: NA
CDR3: CASSPPGLVREFF
DNA: TGTGCCAGCAGTCCGCCGGGACTAGTGAGAGAGTTCTTC

J: TRBJ1-6
V: TRBV18
D: NA
size: NA
CDR3: CASSPRQNNSPLHF
DNA: TGTGCCAGCTCACCACGGCAGAATAATTCACCCCTCCACTTT

J: TRBJ2-5
V: TRBV19
D: TRBD1
size: NA
CDR3: CASRPTGQQETQYF
DNA: TGTGCCAGTAGACCGACGGGACAGCAAGAGACCCAGTACTTC

J: TRBJ1-2
V: TRBV24-1
D: TRBD1
size: NA
CDR3: CATSDARGNYGYTF
DNA: TGTGCCACCAGTGATGCCAGGGGGAACTATGGCTACACCTTC

J: TRBJ1-5
V: TRBV4-1
D: NA
size: NA
CDR3: CASSQGTTPNQPQHF
DNA: TGCGCCAGCAGCCAAGGAACGACACCCAATCAGCCCCAGCATTTT

J: TRBJ1-1
V: TRBV10-3
D: NA
size: NA
CDR3: CAISDLGQGRNTEAFF
DNA: TGTGCCATCAGTGACTTAGGCCAGGGAAGAAACACTGAAGCTTTCTTT

J: TRBJ2-5
V: TRBV5-6
D: NA
size: NA
CDR3: CASSSFLVIPETQYF
DNA: TGTGCCAGCAGCTCGTTCTTAGTGATTCCAGAGACCCAGTACTTC

J: TRBJ1-1
V: TRBV29-1
D: NA
size: NA
CDR3: CSAGTGGIGEAFF
DNA: TGCAGCGCCGGGACGGGGGGAATAGGTGAAGCTTTCTTT

J: TRBJ2-2
V: TRBV5-6
D: TRBD2
size: few
CDR3: CASSFHSGGSTGELFF
DNA: TGTGCCAGCAGCTTCCATAGCGGGGGTTCCACCGGGGAGCTGTTTTTT

J: TRBJ1-1
V: TRBV18
D: NA
size: NA
CDR3: CASSPVAGTEAFF
DNA: TGTGCCAGCTCACCTGTAGCCGGCACTGAAGCTTTCTTT

J: TRBJ1-5
V: TRBV9
D: NA
size: few
CDR3: CASSGALGVPQHF
DNA: TGTGCCAGCAGCGGAGCCCTCGGGGTGCCCCAGCATTTT

J: TRBJ1-2
V: TRBV12-3/TRBV12-4
D: TRBD1
size: NA
CDR3: CASSWTGLYGYTF
DNA: TGTGCCAGCAGTTGGACAGGGCTGTATGGCTACACCTTC

J: TRBJ1-2
V: TRBV30
D: NA
size: NA
CDR3: CASAVRGYTF
DNA: TGTGCCTCGGCAGTGAGGGGCTACACCTTC

J: TRBJ1-1
V: TRBV25-1
D: NA
size: NA
CDR3: CASSAPHMNTEAFF
DNA: TGTGCCAGCAGTGCCCCTCACATGAACACTGAAGCTTTCTTT

J: TRBJ2-6
V: TRBV14
D: NA
size: NA
CDR3: CASSQVSVYSGANVLTF
DNA: TGTGCCAGCAGCCAAGTCAGCGTCTACTCTGGGGCCAACGTCCTGACTTTC

J: TRBJ2-3
V: TRBV7-6
D: TRBD2
size: NA
CDR3: CASSLGTSGVTDTQYF
DNA: TGTGCCAGCAGCCTCGGGACTAGCGGGGTCACAGATACGCAGTATTTT